Following are 5 T cell receptor beta chains from one sample sequenced in a study of cytomegalovirus exposure and HLA in healthy donors. The PCR was carried out with 60 Vbeta primers and 13 Jbeta primers. Repertoires were generated with immunoSEQ multiplex PCR, while TCRdb's copy carries only in-frame clones and drops some. The repertoire includes over 120,000 clones, around 81% of them detected once, and around 2.4% sits in the top ten. The sample taken for sequencing was PBMCs. The receptors stem from a man between 45 and 60 years old in good health and CMV-seronegative.

The V call is TRBV5-4, the J call TRBJ2-7; 7 nucleotides agree with TRBD2. Germline V gives CDR1 SGHNT, CDR2 YYREEE (reference sequence). There are 15 residues in the CDR3. Unmatched junction bases numbered 7, after V lost 1 base and J lost 3 bases. DNA of the CDR3: TGTGCCAGCAGCTTGTGGGTGGGGGAGGGCTACGAGCAGTACTTC. It codes for CASSLWVGEGYEQYF.

This chain joins TRBV7-8 and TRBJ2-7, with 8 bases fitting TRBD1. V lost 3 bases, J lost 2 bases, and 6 bases stayed unmatched. CDR1 is SGHVS, CDR2 FQNEAQ, per germline. This CDR3 comprises 15 residues. The chain's CDR3 is CASSFTTGGTYEQYF. CDR3 DNA sequence: TGTGCCAGCAGCTTTACAACAGGGGGTACCTACGAGCAGTACTTC.

This clone came up once. The chain carries TRBV29-1 and TRBJ1-2; D is uncertain. In germline, CDR1 is SQVTM, CDR2 ANQGSEA. Trimming stripped 4 bases from V and 1 base from J, with 10 bases between. CDR3 length: 13 residues. CDR3 DNA: TGCAGCGTTGCACAGCAAAATAACTATGGCTACACCTTC. Translating it yields CSVAQQNNYGYTF. Using reference TRBV29-1 and TRBJ1-2 for the parts outside the CDR3, the full variable domain is SAVISQKPSRDICQRGTSLTIQCQVDSQVTMMFWYRQQPGQSLTLIATANQGSEATYESGFVIDKFPISRPNLTFSTLTVSNMSPEDSSIYLCSVAQQNNYGYTFGSGTRLTVV.

This CDR3 reads CASSSTGLGASPLHF. CDR3 coding DNA: TGTGCCAGCAGCTCCACAGGGCTGGGTGCTTCACCCCTCCACTTT. The chain employs TRBV7-6 and TRBJ1-6; D might be TRBD1 (6 bases). Trimming removed 4 bases at V and 9 bases at J, with 16 bases between. This CDR3 region has 15 residues. The germline CDR1 and CDR2 sequences are SGHVS and FNYEAQ.

On this clone: One end of the junction varies from germline; a read error may be responsible. This chain joins TRBV15 and TRBJ2-7, with 7 nucleotides matching TRBD1. Germline lookup yields CDR1 LNHNV and CDR2 YYDKDF (reference sequence). This CDR3 region has 15 residues. CDR3 amino acids: CATRRGDSSSYEQYF. For the CDR3, the DNA is TGTGCCACCAGAAGAGGGGACAGCAGCTCCTACGAGCAGTACTTC. Complete variable domain (other parts from reference TRBV15 and TRBJ2-7): DAMVIQNPRYQVTQFGKPVTLSCSQTLNHNVMYWYQQKSSQAPKLLFHYYDKDFNNEADTPDNFQSRRPNTSFCFLDIRSPGLGDTAMYLCATRRGDSSSYEQYFGPGTRLTVT.